Presented here are 27 T cell receptor beta chains from one specimen sequenced in a study of regulatory T cells in long-lasting Graves disease. Researchers made TCR beta libraries by using iRepertoire HTBI primers and running Arm-PCR on CDR3 regions. One entry per CDR3 protein, called by TCRdb with MiXCR from the multiplex PCR reads. The data hold 200,000 to 250,000 distinct CDR3 sequences, with roughly 18% observed a single time. Time point here: newly diagnosed GD, antithyroid drugs for less than 3 months. The authors made the TCR library using RNA they extracted from PBMCs. These data are also associated with another study on T cells in Graves' hyperthyroidism and ophthalmopathy.

The sequencing used peripheral blood mononuclear cells (PBMCs), collected at new diagnosis, from a patient treated with antithyroid drugs. These receptors all come from a woman in her twenties or thirties with Graves disease.

This clonotype appeared many times. The V gene is TRBV3-1, the J gene TRBJ2-5; 9 bases match TRBD2. The CDR3 runs to 15 residues. J lost 5 bases, V lost 0 bases, and 4 bases had no gene match. Germline values: CDR1 LGHDT, CDR2 YNNKEL (reference sequence). CDR3: CASSQEGLASETQYF. CDR3 coding DNA: TGTGCCAGCAGCCAAGAGGGACTAGCTTCTGAGACCCAGTACTTC.

In this sample, this clonotype turned up a few times. The J gene is TRBJ2-1, the V gene TRBV7-9; the match to TRBD2 covers 12 bases. J was trimmed by 8 bases and V by 4 bases; bases with no gene match: 15. Germline-derived CDR1 and CDR2 are SEHNR and FQNEAQ (reference sequence). The CDR3 covers 18 residues. The CDR3 loop is CASSSPTQTSGSLHEQFF. As DNA, the CDR3 is TGTGCCAGCAGCTCCCCGACCCAGACTAGCGGGAGTTTACATGAGCAGTTCTTC.

The sample holds many counts of this clonotype. This rearrangement joins TRBV10-3 to TRBJ1-5; D is unresolved. CDR1 ENHRY and CDR2 SYGVKD come from the germline V gene. Trimming removed 3 bases from V and 2 bases from J, with 5 bases in between. There are 13 residues in the CDR3. This CDR3 is CAISDSGNQPQHF. The CDR3 DNA reads TGTGCCATCAGTGATTCAGGCAATCAGCCCCAGCATTTT.

The chain links TRBV19 to TRBJ1-1; 9 bases are a match to TRBD1. Trimming removed 3 bases from V and 6 bases from J; junction bases left unmatched: 8. CDR3 length: 15 residues. CDR1 LNHDA and CDR2 SQIVND come from the germline V gene (reference sequence). As DNA, the CDR3 is TGTGCCAGTAGTATTTTGACAGGGGGAATCTCTGAAGCTTTCTTT. Encoded protein: CASSILTGGISEAFF.

The chain links TRBV28 to TRBJ2-7; 8 bases are shared with TRBD2. Germline V gene data show CDR1 as MDHEN and CDR2 as SYDVKM. This CDR3 has 15 amino acids. Losses at the gene ends were 6 bases for V and 1 base for J; bases not matched to a gene: 8. CDR3: CASSRAGVKSYEQYF. The DNA of the CDR3 is TGTGCCAGCAGCCGAGCGGGAGTGAAGTCCTACGAGCAGTACTTC.

This clonotype was seen repeatedly, ten times or more. The chain has TRBV28 and TRBJ2-1, with 11 bases fitting TRBD2. From germline, CDR1 is MDHEN and CDR2 SYDVKM. The CDR3 length is 16 residues. Trimming took 6 bases from V and 7 from J; bases not matched to a gene: 11. The CDR3: CASRPLTSGKGNEQFF. The CDR3 coding sequence is TGTGCCAGCAGGCCGTTGACTAGCGGGAAGGGGAATGAGCAGTTCTTC.

The chain links TRBV11-2 to TRBJ2-1; TRBD2 aligns across 9 bases. Per the germline V gene, CDR1 is SGHAT and CDR2 is FQNNGV. The CDR3 loop spans 16 amino acids. After removal of 4 bases from V and 3 bases from J, the junction contained 7 bases not matched to a gene. The CDR3 region is CASSSYSGSSYNEQFF. As DNA, the CDR3 is TGTGCCAGCAGCTCATATAGCGGGAGTAGCTACAATGAGCAGTTCTTC.

This clonotype has at least ten counts. The chain carries TRBV7-9 and TRBJ2-2; no firm D call. The CDR3 runs to 14 residues. Trimming removed 4 bases from V and 6 bases from J, with 12 bases in between. CDR1 is SEHNR, CDR2 FQNEAQ, per germline (reference sequence). The CDR3 DNA is TGTGCCAGCAGCTGGAGCGTCTCCCCCGGGGAGCTGTTTTTT. This translates into CASSWSVSPGELFF.

This clonotype occurred many times. The chain couples TRBV11-2 to TRBJ1-1; D might be TRBD1 (6 bases). The CDR3 length is 12 residues. CDR1 is SGHAT and CDR2 is FQNNGV in the germline V gene. Trimming shortened V by 2 bases and J by 10 bases, and 11 bases separated the two germline ends. CDR3 in amino acids: CASSLNRGGAFF. In nucleotides, the CDR3 is TGTGCCAGCAGCTTAAATCGAGGGGGAGCTTTCTTT.

This clonotype came up many times. This sequence joins TRBV6-1 and TRBJ1-2; D is ambiguous. There are 14 residues in the CDR3. CDR1 and CDR2 (germline): MNHNS, SASEGT. V lost 2 bases, J lost 3 bases, and 10 bases lay in between. The CDR3 DNA reads TGTGCCAGCAGTGAAACGACCGGCTACTATGGCTACACCTTC. It specifies CASSETTGYYGYTF.

This clonotype was seen ten or more times. V is TRBV9 and J is TRBJ1-2; D is unresolved. Trimming left V 0 bases short and J 8 bases short, with 23 bases between. CDR1 and CDR2 from the germline V gene are SGDLS and YYNGEE. The CDR3 sequence is 17 residues long. The CDR3 coding sequence is TGTGCCAGCAGCGTAGAAAATGACCCAGGAACAGCGACCGGCTACACCTTC. It codes for CASSVENDPGTATGYTF.

This clonotype was seen just once. The chain employs TRBV7-9 and TRBJ1-4; D is possibly TRBD1 (6 bases). CDR3 length equals 17 residues. Germline V lookup: CDR1 SEHNR, CDR2 FQNEAQ (reference sequence). V shed 5 bases and J shed 7 bases, with 23 bases lying between them. The CDR3 bases are TGTGCCAGCAGCCACCGACAGGTCTGGGCGATGGGTGAAAAACTGTTTTTT. Translated, it gives CASSHRQVWAMGEKLFF.

Concerning this clonotype itself: This could be a read error, since a much larger clone is one nucleotide away. It is likely a read error, because the conserved phenylalanine at the end of the CDR3 is missing. The chain employs TRBV24-1 and TRBJ2-7, with TRBD2 matching 7 bases. V was pared by 4 bases and J by 6 bases, with 5 bases of the junction left unmatched. The germline gives CDR1 KGHDR, CDR2 SFDVKD. The length of the CDR3 is 13 residues. In nucleotides, the CDR3 is TGTGCCACCAGTGACGGGAGGTTTCGCGAGCAGTACCTC. It codes for CATSDGRFREQYL.

This clonotype was detected ten times or more. The DNA of the CDR3 is TGTGCCAGCAGCTTGTTCCCCGTGGTAACCTACGAGCAGTACTTC. It is translated as CASSLFPVVTYEQYF. V is TRBV5-5 and J is TRBJ2-7; D unclear. Trimming left V 1 base short and J 2 bases short, with 13 bases between. This CDR3 region has 15 residues. Per the germline V gene, CDR1 is SGHKS and CDR2 is YYEKEE (reference sequence).

V gene TRBV20-1 combines with J gene TRBJ2-1; TRBD2 aligns across 7 bases. Germline CDR1 is DFQATT and CDR2 is SNEGSKA (reference sequence). The CDR3 is 13 residues long. The V gene end was trimmed by 3 bases and the J gene end by 9 bases; junction bases not matched to a gene: 8. CDR3 protein: CSASGGFPSEQFF. CDR3 coding DNA: TGCAGTGCTAGCGGGGGGTTCCCCAGTGAGCAGTTCTTC.

This clonotype was seen at least ten times. The J gene is TRBJ1-2, the V gene TRBV12-3 or TRBV12-4; perhaps TRBD1 as D (5 bases). The CDR3 totals 16 residues. Trimming stripped 4 bases from V and 4 bases from J, with 19 bases between. Here the CDR3 reads CASSSSRQGLLYGYTF. CDR3 nucleotides: TGTGCCAGCAGTTCGTCCCGCCAGGGACTACTCTATGGCTACACCTTC.

This clonotype was detected many times. The chain has TRBV9 and TRBJ2-5; a possible D gene is TRBD2 (5 bases). The CDR3 has 14 residues. Trimming left V 3 bases short and J 3 bases short, with 12 bases between. The germline CDR1 and CDR2 sequences are SGDLS and YYNGEE. CDR3 in amino acids: CASSASSWEETQYF. The DNA of the CDR3 is TGTGCCAGCAGCGCTTCTAGCTGGGAAGAGACCCAGTACTTC.

This clonotype was seen only once. This chain links TRBV2 with TRBJ2-7; D unclear. V lost 2 bases and J lost 8, with 16 bases in between. Germline V gene lookup returns CDR1 SNHLY and CDR2 FYNNEI. This CDR3 has 14 residues. Here the CDR3 reads CASSEMAGFGKQYF. CDR3 bases: TGTGCCAGCAGTGAAATGGCAGGTTTTGGAAAGCAGTACTTC. The complete variable domain, with remaining parts taken from reference TRBV2 and TRBJ2-7, reads EPEVTQTPSHQVTQMGQEVILRCVPISNHLYFYWYRQILGQKVEFLVSFYNNEISEKSEIFDDQFSVERPDGSNFTLKIRSTKLEDSAMYFCASSEMAGFGKQYFGPGTRLTVT.

A note on this clonotype: Only one base separates this from a far larger clonotype, so it likely reflects a read error. This chain uses TRBV20-1 with TRBJ2-1; 7 bases align to TRBD2. The J call may be faulty, since TRBJ2-5 better matches the DNA end. The germline V gene has CDR1 DFQATT and CDR2 SNEGSKA (reference sequence). The CDR3 has 14 residues. The CDR3 sequence: CSARAAAGRESQYF. The CDR3 bases are TGCAGTGCTAGAGCGGCGGCAGGGAGGGAGAGCCAGTACTTC.

Ten or more counts support this clonotype. This chain connects TRBV6-1 to TRBJ1-2; D not resolved. Germline lookup yields CDR1 MNHNS and CDR2 SASEGT. The CDR3 has 14 amino acids. The germline V and J ends were trimmed by 7 bases and 0 bases, with 12 bases remaining between them. DNA for the CDR3: TGTGCCAGCAAAAGAACACTTTCTAACTATGGCTACACCTTC. This encodes CASKRTLSNYGYTF.

This clonotype came up many times. This chain connects TRBV7-6 to TRBJ1-6, with D hard to call. CDR3 length equals 14 residues. Trimming pared 6 bases from V and 4 bases from J, leaving 10 bases between. Germline V gene lookup returns CDR1 SGHVS and CDR2 FNYEAQ. The CDR3: CASRPDGYNSPLHF. The CDR3 DNA reads TGTGCCAGCAGGCCGGACGGATATAATTCACCCCTCCACTTT. The variable domain in full, with the rest retrieved from reference TRBV7-6 and TRBJ1-6, is GAGVSQSPRYKVTKRGQDVALRCDPISGHVSLYWYRQALGQGPEFLTYFNYEAQQDKSGLPNDRFSAERPEGSISTLTIQRTEQRDSAMYRCASRPDGYNSPLHFGNGTRLTVT.

This clonotype was observed at least ten times. The chain uses TRBV24-1 and TRBJ2-3; 9 nucleotides match TRBD1. Germline CDR1 KGHDR, CDR2 SFDVKD. This CDR3 comprises 15 residues. After removal of 9 bases from V and 4 bases from J, the junction contained 10 bases not matched to a gene. In nucleotides, the CDR3 is TGTGCCACCGCTGAACGACAGGGGGTCTCAGATACGCAGTATTTT. It encodes CATAERQGVSDTQYF.

CDR3 nucleotides: TGTGCCAGCAGTTTATGGGCAGGAGAGGGATATGGATATGGCTACACCTTC. Translation: CASSLWAGEGYGYGYTF. This sequence joins TRBV28 and TRBJ1-2; D remains ambiguous. Looked up from germline, CDR1 is MDHEN and CDR2 is SYDVKM. Trimming stripped 0 bases from V and 5 bases from J, with 19 bases between. The CDR3 is made up of 17 amino acids.

The chain uses TRBV6-1 and TRBJ1-3; D unclear. The CDR3 totals 15 residues. Trimming cost V 6 bases and J 1 base, with 13 bases left between them. Germline CDR1 reads MNHNS; CDR2 reads SASEGT. The CDR3 bases are TGTGCCAGCAGCCCCGTGCCCTCTTCTGGAAACACCATATATTTT. This codes for CASSPVPSSGNTIYF.

This clonotype was recorded many times. The rearrangement joins TRBV6-1 to TRBJ2-7, with 10 bases aligning to TRBD2. Germline V gene data show CDR1 as MNHNS and CDR2 as SASEGT. This CDR3 has 18 amino acids. V lost 5 bases, J lost 2 bases, and 15 bases stayed unmatched. The CDR3 DNA is TGTGCCAGCAGTCCCGGACTAGCGGTTCCCCAAGGGACCTACGAGCAGTACTTC. Amino acid sequence: CASSPGLAVPQGTYEQYF.

This clonotype was counted ten times or more. This chain connects TRBV29-1 to TRBJ1-2; D is unresolved. Germline CDR1 SQVTM, CDR2 ANQGSEA. The CDR3 contains 11 residues. Trimming removed 7 bases at V and 6 bases at J, with 12 bases between. The CDR3 DNA is TGCAGCGCGATGTATTTCGATGGCTACACCTTC. It yields the protein CSAMYFDGYTF.

The sample holds a few counts of this clonotype. This chain uses TRBV19 with TRBJ2-1, with a tentative D call TRBD1 (5 bases). The V gene's germline CDR1 is LNHDA and CDR2 SQIVND (reference sequence). The CDR3 length is 16 residues. The V end was cut by 3 bases, the J end by 0 bases, with 12 bases between. The CDR3 region is CASSMGGANSYNEQFF. CDR3 bases: TGTGCCAGTAGTATGGGTGGGGCGAACTCCTACAATGAGCAGTTCTTC.